The sequence of this T cell receptor beta chain was determined in a study of blood T cell repertoires in COVID-19. Study in general: The samples span acute and convalescent COVID-19 from the United States, Italy and Spain.

Produced via immunoSEQ multiplex PCR; TCRdb's table is partial and in-frame only. The table shows 130,000 to 150,000 clones, with roughly nine tenths occurring only once. After removal of 5 bases from V and 6 bases from J, the junction contained 6 bases not matched to a gene. The CDR3 extends over 15 amino acids. Germline CDR1 and CDR2: SEHNR and FQNEAQ (reference sequence). Sequencing was carried out using peripheral blood. This clonotype was obtained from a woman aged 55-69 years with active COVID-19. The chain carries TRBV7-9 and TRBJ2-1; 11 bases agree with TRBD2. CDR3 in DNA: TGTGCCAGCAGCCTGGGACTAGCGGAGGTCAATGAGCAGTTCTTC. It specifies CASSLGLAEVNEQFF.